Following are 2 T cell receptor beta chains from one sample sequenced in a study of T-cell memory formation after mild COVID-19. MiXCR was run by TCRdb on the 5' RACE reads, yielding one entry per CDR3 protein. This sample has a few hundred thousand distinct CDR3 sequences; approximately 21% occur once, and the top ten carry around 9.2%. Sequencing input: PBMCs or a T cell subset sorted from them (not recorded which). These receptors all come from an adult woman who had mild COVID-19 (a few samples of this study predate the infection). Cell type and time point are not known.

V gene TRBV7-6 combines with J gene TRBJ2-2; 8 bases match TRBD2. Germline V gene lookup returns CDR1 SGHVS and CDR2 FNYEAQ. V lost 6 bases and J lost 3; bases outside the gene matches: 6. The CDR3 sequence is 15 residues long. CDR3 sequence: CASSSAGAHTGELFF. DNA for the CDR3: TGTGCCAGCAGTTCAGCGGGGGCCCACACCGGGGAGCTGTTTTTT.

This clonotype was seen a handful of times. The chain employs TRBV6-5 and TRBJ1-1; D call uncertain. The CDR3 covers 14 residues. V was clipped by 6 bases and J by 0 bases, with 11 bases between them. Germline-derived CDR1 and CDR2 are MNHEY and SVGAGI. Written as DNA, the CDR3 is TGTGCCAGCAGCTCCCAAGCCCTGAACACTGAAGCTTTCTTT. The encoded protein is CASSSQALNTEAFF.